Below are 24 T cell receptor beta chains sequenced from a single sample in a study of technical replicates of blood from several donors. Clones were read by immunoSEQ multiplex PCR, and TCRdb kept only the in-frame ones, dropping some. The repertoire holds tens of thousands of clones, 90% seen once, with 4% to 5% in the top ten. The sample comprised PBMCs. The receptors were gathered from a human donor in good health. Some clones in this sample may be carry-over from other donors' samples.

The rearrangement joins TRBV4-2 to TRBJ2-2, with 8 bases aligning to TRBD2. Trimming cost V 8 bases and J 0 bases; bases outside gene matches: 5. CDR3 length equals 15 residues. Germline assignment: CDR1 LGHNA and CDR2 YNFKEQ. CDR3 nucleotides: TGTGCCAGCCGACCGGGACTAGCGAACACCGGGGAGCTGTTTTTT. Protein: CASRPGLANTGELFF.

The CDR3 nucleotides are TGTGCCAGCAGCACGGGACTGGCCCGAAATGAGCAGTTCTTC. This encodes CASSTGLARNEQFF. V gene TRBV7-8 combines with J gene TRBJ2-1; possible D gene TRBD2, 6 bases. Germline CDR1 is SGHVS and CDR2 is FQNEAQ. V was shortened by 5 bases and J by 7 bases, with 15 bases between the two germline ends. CDR3 length equals 14 residues.

This clone was seen more than once but under ten times. The chain carries TRBV7-2 and TRBJ2-2; D not certain. Trimming shortened V by 3 bases and J by 6 bases, and 8 bases separated the two germline ends. This CDR3 has 13 residues. The germline gives CDR1 SGHTA, CDR2 FQGNSA. CDR3 amino acids: CASSFRVPGELFF. CDR3 nucleotide sequence: TGTGCCAGCAGCTTCCGGGTCCCCGGGGAGCTGTTTTTT.

The chain combines TRBV7-2 with TRBJ2-7; 8 positions agree with TRBD2. V dropped 5 bases and J dropped 5; count of bases not matched to a gene: 8. Germline V gene data show CDR1 as SGHTA and CDR2 as FQGNSA. This CDR3 is 14 amino acids long. CDR3 in amino acids: CASSPRTSRNEQYF. The CDR3, as DNA: TGTGCCAGCAGCCCACGGACTAGCCGCAACGAGCAGTACTTC.

The rearrangement links TRBV7-7 to TRBJ2-5; TRBD2 is a possible D gene (6 bases). V dropped 11 bases and J dropped 5 bases, with 24 bases sitting between them. Germline CDR1 reads SSHAT; CDR2 reads FNYEAQ (reference sequence). The CDR3 sequence is 15 residues long. The CDR3: CAVQSGGMAEETQYF. CDR3 DNA: TGTGCCGTCCAAAGTGGGGGGATGGCCGAGGAGACCCAGTACTTC.

This clone was found once. The J gene is TRBJ2-2, the V gene TRBV7-3; the match to TRBD2 covers 8 bases. CDR3 length: 15 amino acids. CDR1 is SGHTA, CDR2 FQGTGA, per germline. After removal of 3 bases from V and 3 bases from J, the junction contained 3 bases not matched to a gene. The CDR3: CASSFGGADTGELFF. Here the CDR3 DNA reads TGTGCCAGCAGCTTCGGGGGGGCCGACACCGGGGAGCTGTTTTTT.

The chain employs TRBV4-2 and TRBJ1-5; a possible D gene is TRBD1 (6 bases). CDR1 and CDR2 from the germline V gene are LGHNA and YNFKEQ. V gave up 2 bases and J gave up 3 bases, with 11 bases separating them. This CDR3 has 15 residues. The chain's CDR3 is CASSQSGTTNQPQHF. The CDR3 nucleotides read TGTGCCAGCAGCCAATCCGGGACAACCAATCAGCCCCAGCATTTT.

The chain links TRBV30 to TRBJ2-1; D possibly corresponds to TRBD2 (5 bases). Germline assignment: CDR1 GTSNPN and CDR2 SVGIG (reference sequence). The CDR3 is made up of 14 amino acids. With 2 bases removed from V and 6 bases from J, the gap between germline ends came to 14 bases. The CDR3 protein is CAWSQEASSNEQFF. DNA for the CDR3: TGTGCCTGGAGTCAAGAGGCTAGCAGCAATGAGCAGTTCTTC.

V gene TRBV29-1 combines with J gene TRBJ1-2; 9 bases map to TRBD1. The length of the CDR3 is 12 residues. Germline V gene lookup returns CDR1 SQVTM and CDR2 ANQGSEA. V gave up 6 bases and J gave up 4 bases; unmatched junction bases: 3. The CDR3 nucleotides read TGCAGCGTGGGGGGACAGGGCTATGGCTACACCTTC. This translates into CSVGGQGYGYTF.

V gene TRBV10-1 combines with J gene TRBJ2-1, with D perhaps matching TRBD2 (5 bases). The germline V gene encodes CDR1 WNHNN and CDR2 SYGVQD (reference sequence). V lost 8 bases, J lost 0 bases, and 8 bases lay in between. This CDR3 has 13 amino acids. The CDR3: CASRRSSYNEQFF. The CDR3, as DNA: TGCGCCAGCCGGAGGAGCTCCTACAATGAGCAGTTCTTC.

The chain uses TRBV6-5 and TRBJ1-1; 7 nucleotides match TRBD1. J was trimmed by 4 bases and V by 6 bases; bases with no gene match: 11. This CDR3 is built from 15 residues. Germline CDR1 reads MNHEY; CDR2 reads SVGAGI. The CDR3 sequence: CASSPGDSLGTEAFF. CDR3 nucleotides: TGTGCCAGCAGCCCTGGGGACAGCCTAGGCACTGAAGCTTTCTTT.

The chain joins TRBV19 to TRBJ1-4; D might be TRBD1 (5 bases). The ends were cut back, 1 base at V and 4 bases at J, with 13 bases in the middle. This CDR3 is built from 16 residues. Germline CDR1 is LNHDA and CDR2 is SQIVND (reference sequence). CDR3 sequence reads: CASSIAPGRGNEKLFF. The CDR3 DNA follows: TGTGCCAGTAGTATAGCGCCAGGGCGTGGTAATGAAAAACTGTTTTTT.

The rearrangement joins TRBV5-3 to TRBJ1-1; 7 bases are shared with TRBD1. TRBV5-3 is labeled an ORF, and its function is uncertain. V dropped 4 bases and J dropped 1; count of bases not matched to a gene: 10. This CDR3 has 16 amino acids. The CDR3 sequence: CARSQSTGPRNTEAFF. The CDR3, as DNA: TGTGCCAGAAGCCAATCGACAGGGCCTAGGAACACTGAAGCTTTCTTT.

J is TRBJ1-5 and V is TRBV5-1; D gene unclear. CDR1 SGHRS and CDR2 YFSETQ come from the germline V gene. V was pared by 4 bases and J by 2 bases, with 10 bases between. This CDR3 is built from 14 residues. CDR3 sequence: CASSAVGGNQPQHF. CDR3 nucleotides: TGCGCCAGCAGCGCAGTTGGAGGCAATCAGCCCCAGCATTTT.

J is TRBJ2-3 and V is TRBV7-6, with D maybe TRBD2 (5 bases). Germline V gene data show CDR1 as SGHVS and CDR2 as FNYEAQ. Between the trimmed V and J ends, which lost 5 bases and 3 bases, there was a span of 15 bases. CDR3 length: 15 amino acids. CDR3 loop: CASSHEGSRTDTQYF. The CDR3 DNA reads as TGTGCCAGCAGCCACGAAGGGAGCCGGACAGATACGCAGTATTTT.

The chain links TRBV6-1 to TRBJ2-4, with 7 nucleotides matching TRBD1. The trim removed 3 bases at V and 4 bases at J, leaving 6 bases unmatched. Germline values: CDR1 MNHNS, CDR2 SASEGT. The CDR3 extends over 15 amino acids. The CDR3 reads CASSERRQGKNIQYF. The CDR3 DNA reads as TGTGCCAGCAGTGAGAGGAGACAGGGAAAAAACATTCAGTACTTC.

V usage is TRBV11-3 and J usage is TRBJ2-7, with D uncertain. The CDR3 loop spans 12 amino acids. CDR1 and CDR2 from the germline V gene are SGHNT and YENEEA. V was cut by 0 bases and J by 6 bases, with 6 bases left in between. CDR3 bases: TGTGCCAGCAGCTTAGATAGGAGCGAGCAGTACTTC. It specifies CASSLDRSEQYF.

This chain links TRBV29-1 with TRBJ2-1, with TRBD1 matching over 9 bases. With 6 bases clipped from V and 2 bases from J, the junction kept 11 bases outside the gene matches. Germline assignment: CDR1 SQVTM and CDR2 ANQGSEA. The CDR3 sequence is 16 residues long. CDR3 amino acids: CSVDGGQGITYNEQFF. As DNA, the CDR3 is TGCAGCGTGGACGGTGGACAGGGGATCACCTACAATGAGCAGTTCTTC.

The table lists this clone with a count of one. The chain joins TRBV5-1 to TRBJ1-4; a weak D match, TRBD1 (5 bases). V lost 0 bases, J lost 4 bases, and 10 bases lay in between. Germline-derived CDR1 and CDR2 are SGHRS and YFSETQ. This CDR3 is 15 amino acids long. In DNA form, the CDR3 reads TGCGCCAGCAGCTTGGACGGGGGTTATAATGAAAAACTGTTTTTT. Encoded protein: CASSLDGGYNEKLFF.

This chain connects TRBV5-1 to TRBJ1-1; D gene uncertain. This CDR3 region has 12 residues. Germline-derived CDR1 and CDR2 are SGHRS and YFSETQ. Trimming took 1 base from V and 4 from J, leaving 5 bases between them. As DNA, the CDR3 is TGCGCCAGCAGCTTGACGGGCACTGAAGCTTTCTTT. Protein sequence: CASSLTGTEAFF.

The V call is TRBV4-1, the J call TRBJ2-2; 9 nucleotides agree with TRBD2. V lost 6 bases, J lost 4 bases, and 15 bases stayed unmatched. This CDR3 spans 18 amino acids. Germline CDR1 and CDR2: MGHRA and YSYEKL. This chain's CDR3 is CASRPIAGDYRGTGELFF. The CDR3 bases are TGCGCCAGCAGGCCTATAGCGGGAGATTACCGTGGCACCGGGGAGCTGTTTTTT.

This chain uses TRBV7-6 with TRBJ2-7; no definite D call. The CDR3 covers 12 residues. Germline CDR1 SGHVS, CDR2 FNYEAQ. Trimming shortened V by 5 bases and J by 4 bases, and 9 bases separated the two germline ends. This CDR3 is CASSGYSYEQYF. The CDR3 bases are TGTGCCAGCAGCGGGTACAGTTACGAGCAGTACTTC.

The chain employs TRBV19 and TRBJ2-5; 7 nucleotides match TRBD1. CDR3 size: 14 residues. CDR1 and CDR2 from the germline V gene are LNHDA and SQIVND (reference sequence). V dropped 9 bases and J dropped 2; count of bases not matched to a gene: 9. CDR3: CASKRTGQQETQYF. CDR3 nucleotide sequence: TGTGCCAGCAAGAGGACAGGCCAACAAGAGACCCAGTACTTC.

The CDR3 nucleotides read TGTGCCAGCGGAGGGACAGGAGCCCAGCCCCAGCATTTT. This gives the protein CASGGTGAQPQHF. The V call is TRBV2, the J call TRBJ1-5; the match to TRBD1 covers 8 bases. The J segment lost 7 bases and the V segment lost 8 bases, leaving 7 bases of the junction unmatched. There are 13 residues in the CDR3. The germline CDR1 and CDR2 sequences are SNHLY and FYNNEI.